This TCR beta chain was profiled in a study of beta chain features in type 1 diabetes. Findings of the study overall: Naive, central memory and Treg TCRB repertoires appeared more alike in patients than in healthy donors. The study notes PCR might favor shorter templates equally in patients and controls. Fewer junction insertions and more nucleotide deletions appeared in type 1 diabetes patients.

Expressed TCRB transcripts were sequenced because the isolated RNA had all been reverse transcribed beforehand. Only in-frame clones appear in the TCRdb table, and some are missing; sequencing was by immunoSEQ multiplex PCR. The repertoire has 360,000 or so clones, around 20% of them found once; the top ten carry around 0.045%. Germline V gene sequence: CDR1 SNHLY, CDR2 FYNNEI. This CDR3 contains 15 residues. Trimming cost V 7 bases and J 2 bases; bases outside gene matches: 10. In this sample, this clone turned up a few times. The antigen is undetermined. Sequencing used naive CD4+ T cells from blood. This chain links TRBV2 with TRBJ2-5; 7 bases are a match to TRBD1. This sequence originates from a woman younger than 35 in good health. This CDR3 reads CASTLRDSAQETQYF. The CDR3 DNA follows: TGTGCCAGCACCCTCCGGGACAGCGCACAAGAGACCCAGTACTTC.